This TCR beta chain is from a study of blood T cell repertoires in COVID-19. Whole-study context: Specimens from acute and convalescent COVID-19 originated in the United States, Italy and Spain. From T cells, B-cell-depleted T cells, or PBMCs came the material, which was cDNA or gDNA.

How the authors handled the data: It was from reference gene primer amplification that nucleated cell counts were estimated. The repertoire was sequenced with immunoSEQ multiplex PCR; TCRdb's copy has only in-frame clones and lacks some. D and trimming were read from the DNA, whereas the V and J calls and clone size are those reported in that table. The table shows over 100,000 clones, with roughly 90% occurring only once. Followed over time, Seattle patients had been enrolled while infection was active. The germline V gene encodes CDR1 MNHNY and CDR2 SVGAGI (reference sequence). CDR3 length equals 15 residues. The V and J ends lost 3 bases and 4 bases respectively, with 13 bases between them.

The chain is built from TRBV6-6 and TRBJ1-5, with a tentative D call TRBD1 (6 bases). Specimen: peripheral blood. This clonotype was obtained from a woman aged 45 to 65 with COVID-19, enrolled during active disease. Here the CDR3 reads CASSYGARGNQPQHF. As DNA, the CDR3 is TGTGCCAGCAGTTATGGGGCCAGGGGAAATCAGCCCCAGCATTTT.